A selection of T cell receptor beta chains follows, all from one sample in a study of T cell changes during pregnancy in multiple sclerosis. Only in-frame clones appear in the TCRdb table, and some are missing; sequencing was by immunoSEQ multiplex PCR. The profile shows 35,000 to 45,000 clones, roughly nine tenths of them singletons. Sequencing was performed on CD4+ T cells from peripheral blood mononuclear cells, taken after pregnancy. All receptors derive from a female donor in good health, enrolled as a control in a pregnancy study. The CDR3 runs from the conserved cysteine through the conserved F or W. A D gene is named only where the DNA matches it firmly. Some rows have no size entry. The others give once, few or many, or a class for an expanded clone.

CDR3nt | CDR3aa | abundance | j_gene | d_gene | v_gene
TGTGCCAGCAGCCCAACCCGCCAGGGAATAGATACGCAGTATTTT | CASSPTRQGIDTQYF | - | TRBJ2-3 | - | TRBV7-2
TGTGCCAGCAGTGAAACCTCCGTTATGCGGGGCGAGCAGTTCTTC | CASSETSVMRGEQFF | - | TRBJ2-1 | - | TRBV25-1
TGTGCCAGCAGCCTCCTCGGCACCGGGGAGCTGTTTTTT | CASSLLGTGELFF | once | TRBJ2-2 | - | TRBV5-6
TGTGCCAGCAGCTTAGGGGACATTGGAAACACCATATATTTT | CASSLGDIGNTIYF | - | TRBJ1-3 | - | TRBV7-2
TGTGCCAGCAGTTATCAACACGCACAGGGGGTGAGGGCTTTCTTT | CASSYQHAQGVRAFF | - | TRBJ1-1 | TRBD1 | TRBV6-5
TGTGCCAGCAGTTTATGGGGGCCGTCTAATCAGCCCCAGCATTTT | CASSLWGPSNQPQHF | - | TRBJ1-5 | - | TRBV27
TGTGCCAGCAGCGCGGGAGGACAGGGGGCGATCTATGGCTACACCTTC | CASSAGGQGAIYGYTF | - | TRBJ1-2 | TRBD1 | TRBV9
TGTGCCAGCAGTGAACGGGGACAGGGAGCCAAAAACATTCAGTACTTC | CASSERGQGAKNIQYF | - | TRBJ2-4 | TRBD1 | TRBV6-1
TGTGCCAGCAGCGCTGGACTAGCGGGCTCCTACAATGAGCAGTTCTTC | CASSAGLAGSYNEQFF | once | TRBJ2-1 | TRBD2 | TRBV7-8
TGTGCCACTTACAGAGTGAACACTGAAGCTTTCTTT | CATYRVNTEAFF | - | TRBJ1-1 | - | TRBV6-5
TGTGCCAGCAGCGGTCCACTAGCGAACACAGATACGCAGTATTTT | CASSGPLANTDTQYF | - | TRBJ2-3 | TRBD2 | TRBV9